This TCR beta chain was obtained from a study of T-cell memory formation after mild COVID-19. Study-wide context: TCR clusters mostly belonged to single donors.

About this clonotype itself: What it binds is unknown.

CDR1 and CDR2 from the germline V gene are SGDLS and YYNGEE. The J segment lost 9 bases and the V segment lost 0 bases, leaving 3 bases of the junction unmatched. CDR3 length: 13 amino acids. One entry per CDR3 protein results from TCRdb running MiXCR on the 5' RACE reads. This table holds roughly 170,000 distinct CDR3 sequences, about a fifth found once. General study results and limits: CD4/CD8 balance characterized clones contracting day 15 to 85, and CD4+ skew characterized later expanders.

Sample: PBMCs or a T cell subset sorted from them (not recorded which). The receptor comes from an adult woman who had mild COVID-19 (a few samples of this study predate the infection). Cell type and time point are not known. The chain has TRBV9 and TRBJ2-1; TRBD2 matches 7 bases. CDR3 sequence reads: CASSVGGGGEQFF. The CDR3 region has the DNA TGTGCCAGCAGCGTAGGGGGGGGTGGTGAGCAGTTCTTC.